These T cell receptor beta chains were read from a single sample in a study of blood T cell repertoires in COVID-19. This table comes from immunoSEQ multiplex PCR, and its TCRdb copy is limited to in-frame clones, with some not included. The sample includes about 480,000 clones, roughly 89% of them seen just once. What was sequenced was peripheral blood. The receptors come from a man aged 18 to 29 with COVID-19, enrolled during active disease. Both conserved end residues are part of each CDR3. Each record gives: clone size, D gene, J gene, V gene, CDR3 DNA, CDR3 protein. The D gene is left open where the match is weak. The size of a clone is reported for some rows only, either as once, few or many, or as a class for expanded clones.

size: NA; D: NA; J: TRBJ2-3; V: TRBV12-3/TRBV12-4; DNA: TGTGCCAGCAGCGAGCTAGCGTTGGCGCAGTATTTT; CDR3: CASSELALAQYF
size: NA; D: NA; J: TRBJ2-3; V: TRBV5-1; DNA: TGCGCCAGCGGTTCGGACAGCTTACCTAGAACGCAGTATTTT; CDR3: CASGSDSLPRTQYF
size: NA; D: TRBD2; J: TRBJ2-1; V: TRBV3-1/TRBV3-2; DNA: TGTGCCAGCACCCCCACACTAGCGGGACTTTACAATGAGCAGTTCTTC; CDR3: CASTPTLAGLYNEQFF
size: NA; D: NA; J: TRBJ1-4; V: TRBV2; DNA: TGTGCCAGCAGTGACAGGGGTCAGGGAAAACTGTTTTTT; CDR3: CASSDRGQGKLFF
size: NA; D: TRBD1; J: TRBJ1-5; V: TRBV3-1/TRBV3-2; DNA: TGTGCCAGCAGCCCATTTGGGACAGGGAGAAGCAATCAGCCCCAGCATTTT; CDR3: CASSPFGTGRSNQPQHF
size: NA; D: NA; J: TRBJ2-1; V: TRBV12-3/TRBV12-4; DNA: TGTGCCTCGGGCCCGGGAGATCTCTATGAGCAGTTCTTC; CDR3: CASGPGDLYEQFF
size: NA; D: TRBD2; J: TRBJ2-1; V: TRBV2; DNA: TGTGCCAGCACGCGGCGGGGACTAGCGGGTGACAATGAGCAGTTCTTC; CDR3: CASTRRGLAGDNEQFF
size: NA; D: TRBD2; J: TRBJ2-1; V: TRBV6-6; DNA: TGTGCCAGTTCTCCCCCGGGACTAGTTCCTGAGCAGTTCTTC; CDR3: CASSPPGLVPEQFF
size: NA; D: NA; J: TRBJ1-2; V: TRBV28; DNA: TGTGCCAGCAGTTTCCAGGGCGCTAGTGGCTACACCTTC; CDR3: CASSFQGASGYTF
size: few; D: NA; J: TRBJ2-1; V: TRBV9; DNA: TGTGCCAGCAGCCCGTTCGGGGAATACAATGAGCAGTTCTTC; CDR3: CASSPFGEYNEQFF
size: NA; D: TRBD2; J: TRBJ2-1; V: TRBV18; DNA: TGTGCCAGCTCACCCCCGGGACTAGCGGGAGCCGGGGGCAATGAGCAGTTCTTC; CDR3: CASSPPGLAGAGGNEQFF
size: NA; D: NA; J: TRBJ2-2; V: TRBV7-7; DNA: TGTGCCAGCAGCTTATCCCTCACCTACCCCTCGAGCACCGGGGAGCTGTTTTTT; CDR3: CASSLSLTYPSSTGELFF
size: few; D: NA; J: TRBJ1-1; V: TRBV19; DNA: TGTGCCAGTAGTCGAGGCCGATCTCTCACTGAAGCTTTCTTT; CDR3: CASSRGRSLTEAFF
size: NA; D: NA; J: TRBJ2-3; V: TRBV11-2; DNA: TGTGCCAGCAGCTTAGACAGGCCAGATACGCAGTATTTT; CDR3: CASSLDRPDTQYF
size: NA; D: NA; J: TRBJ2-5; V: TRBV5-1; DNA: TGCGCCAGCAGCTTGGGGCCAACCGTGGAGACCCAGTACTTC; CDR3: CASSLGPTVETQYF
size: NA; D: TRBD2; J: TRBJ2-2; V: TRBV5-1; DNA: TGCGCCAGCAGCTTGGTAGCGACTAGCGGGAGTCGATCCGGGGAGCTGTTTTTT; CDR3: CASSLVATSGSRSGELFF
size: NA; D: NA; J: TRBJ2-5; V: TRBV2; DNA: TGTGCCAGCAGTGACCAGTTACAAGAGACCCAGTACTTC; CDR3: CASSDQLQETQYF
size: NA; D: TRBD1; J: TRBJ1-1; V: TRBV11-3; DNA: TGTGCCAGCAGCTTGACAGGGGGTTCCACTGAAGCTTTCTTT; CDR3: CASSLTGGSTEAFF
size: NA; D: NA; J: TRBJ1-3; V: TRBV3-1/TRBV3-2; DNA: TGTGCCAGCAGCCCTGACAGGTACTCTGGAAACACCATATATTTT; CDR3: CASSPDRYSGNTIYF
size: NA; D: NA; J: TRBJ2-2; V: TRBV29-1; DNA: TGCAGCGTTGAAATTTCGCAGGGTACGAACACCGGGGAGCTGTTTTTT; CDR3: CSVEISQGTNTGELFF
size: NA; D: NA; J: TRBJ2-5; V: TRBV11-3; DNA: TGTGCCAGCAGCCTGAACCCTAGCAACACCCAGTACTTC; CDR3: CASSLNPSNTQYF
size: NA; D: TRBD2; J: TRBJ2-7; V: TRBV4-1; DNA: TGCGCCAGCAGCCCGTTAGGACTAGCTTCCTACGAGCAGTACTTC; CDR3: CASSPLGLASYEQYF